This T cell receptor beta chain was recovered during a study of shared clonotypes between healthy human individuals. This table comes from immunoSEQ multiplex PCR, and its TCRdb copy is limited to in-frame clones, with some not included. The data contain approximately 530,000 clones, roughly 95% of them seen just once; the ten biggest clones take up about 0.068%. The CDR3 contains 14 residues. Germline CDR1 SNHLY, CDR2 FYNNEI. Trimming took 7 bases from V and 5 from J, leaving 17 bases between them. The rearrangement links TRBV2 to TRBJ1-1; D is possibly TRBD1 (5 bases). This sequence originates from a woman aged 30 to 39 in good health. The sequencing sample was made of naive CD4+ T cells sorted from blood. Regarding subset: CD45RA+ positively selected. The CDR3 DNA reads TGTGCCAGCATATCTTACGGGGCCGGGACTGAAGCTTTCTTT. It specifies CASISYGAGTEAFF.